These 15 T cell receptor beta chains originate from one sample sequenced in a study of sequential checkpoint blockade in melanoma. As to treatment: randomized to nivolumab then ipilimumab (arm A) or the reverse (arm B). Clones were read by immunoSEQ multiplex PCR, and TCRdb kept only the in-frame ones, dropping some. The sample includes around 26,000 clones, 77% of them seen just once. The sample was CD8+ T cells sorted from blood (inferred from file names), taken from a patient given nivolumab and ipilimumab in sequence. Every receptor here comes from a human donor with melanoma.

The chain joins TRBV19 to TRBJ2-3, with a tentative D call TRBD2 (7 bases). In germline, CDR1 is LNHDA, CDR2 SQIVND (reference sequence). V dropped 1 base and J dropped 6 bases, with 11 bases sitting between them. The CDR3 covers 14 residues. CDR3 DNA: TGTGCCAGTAGTATAGGGGGGGGCCTCGATACGCAGTATTTT. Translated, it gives CASSIGGGLDTQYF.

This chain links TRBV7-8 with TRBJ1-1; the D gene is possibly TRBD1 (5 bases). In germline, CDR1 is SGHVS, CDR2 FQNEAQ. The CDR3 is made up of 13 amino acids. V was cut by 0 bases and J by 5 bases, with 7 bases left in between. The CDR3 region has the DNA TGTGCCAGCAGCTTAGCAGGGGAAACTGAAGCTTTCTTT. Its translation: CASSLAGETEAFF. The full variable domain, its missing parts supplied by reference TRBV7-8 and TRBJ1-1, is GAGVSQSPRYKVAKRGQDVALRCDPISGHVSLFWYQQALGQGPEFLTYFQNEAQLDKSGLPSDRFFAERPEGSVSTLKIQRTQQEDSAVYLCASSLAGETEAFFGQGTRLTVV.

DNA for the CDR3: TGTGCCAGTAGTTGGGGACTAGCATCGAATGAGCAGTTCTTC. Encoded protein: CASSWGLASNEQFF. The rearrangement links TRBV19 to TRBJ2-1, with 9 bases aligning to TRBD2. The CDR3 is 14 amino acids. The V gene end was trimmed by 5 bases and the J gene end by 7 bases; junction bases not matched to a gene: 6. Germline CDR1 LNHDA, CDR2 SQIVND (reference sequence).

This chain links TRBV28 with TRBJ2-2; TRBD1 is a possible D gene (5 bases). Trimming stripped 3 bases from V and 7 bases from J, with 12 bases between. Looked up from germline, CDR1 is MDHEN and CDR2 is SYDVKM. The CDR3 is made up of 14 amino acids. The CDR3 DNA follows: TGTGCCAGCAGTTTCAGGGTTCTTGGCGGGGAGCTGTTTTTT. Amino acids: CASSFRVLGGELFF. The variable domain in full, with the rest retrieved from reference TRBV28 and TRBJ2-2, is DVKVTQSSRYLVKRTGEKVFLECVQDMDHENMFWYRQDPGLGLRLIYFSYDVKMKEKGDIPEGYSVSREKKERFSLILESASTNQTSMYLCASSFRVLGGELFFGEGSRLTVL.

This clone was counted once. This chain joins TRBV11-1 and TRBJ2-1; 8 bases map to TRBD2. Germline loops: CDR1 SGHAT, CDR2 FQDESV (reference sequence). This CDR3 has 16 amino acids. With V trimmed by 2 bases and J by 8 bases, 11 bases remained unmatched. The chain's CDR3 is CASSLQRGTLFDEQFF. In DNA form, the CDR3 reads TGTGCCAGCAGCTTACAGCGGGGGACCCTATTTGATGAGCAGTTCTTC.

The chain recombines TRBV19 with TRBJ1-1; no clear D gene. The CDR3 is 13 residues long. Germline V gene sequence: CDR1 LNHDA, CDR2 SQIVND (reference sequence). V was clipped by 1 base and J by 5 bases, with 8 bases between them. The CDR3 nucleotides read TGTGCCAGTAGTATAGGAGAGGGAACTGAAGCTTTCTTT. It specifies CASSIGEGTEAFF. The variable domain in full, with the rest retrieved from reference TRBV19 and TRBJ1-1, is DGGITQSPKYLFRKEGQNVTLSCEQNLNHDAMYWYRQDPGQGLRLIYYSQIVNDFQKGDIAEGYSVSREKKESFPLTVTSAQKNPTAFYLCASSIGEGTEAFFGQGTRLTVV.

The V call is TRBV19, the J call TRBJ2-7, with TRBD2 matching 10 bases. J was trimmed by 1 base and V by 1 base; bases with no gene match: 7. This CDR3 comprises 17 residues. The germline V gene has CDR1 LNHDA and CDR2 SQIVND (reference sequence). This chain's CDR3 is CASSIASGGPISYEQYF. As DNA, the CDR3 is TGTGCCAGTAGTATAGCTAGCGGGGGACCCATTTCCTACGAGCAGTACTTC.

In DNA, the CDR3 is TGTGCCAGCAGCTTGGCGGGATGGGGTGGATTGACCTACGAGCAGTACTTC. Protein: CASSLAGWGGLTYEQYF. The chain has TRBV5-4 and TRBJ2-7; D might be TRBD2 (5 bases). The germline V and J ends were trimmed by 0 bases and 2 bases, with 18 bases remaining between them. The germline gives CDR1 SGHNT, CDR2 YYREEE (reference sequence). CDR3 length: 17 amino acids.

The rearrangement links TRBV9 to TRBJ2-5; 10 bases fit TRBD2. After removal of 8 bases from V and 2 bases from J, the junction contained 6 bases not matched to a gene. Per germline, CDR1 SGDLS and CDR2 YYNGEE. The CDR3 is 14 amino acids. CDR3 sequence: CASGGLAAQETQYF. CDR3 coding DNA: TGTGCCAGTGGTGGACTAGCGGCTCAAGAGACCCAGTACTTC.

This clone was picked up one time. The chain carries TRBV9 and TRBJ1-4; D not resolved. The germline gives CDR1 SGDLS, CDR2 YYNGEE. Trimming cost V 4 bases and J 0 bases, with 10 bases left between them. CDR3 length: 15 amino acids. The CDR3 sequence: CASSPGGSTNEKLFF. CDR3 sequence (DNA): TGTGCCAGCAGCCCCGGCGGATCAACTAATGAAAAACTGTTTTTT.

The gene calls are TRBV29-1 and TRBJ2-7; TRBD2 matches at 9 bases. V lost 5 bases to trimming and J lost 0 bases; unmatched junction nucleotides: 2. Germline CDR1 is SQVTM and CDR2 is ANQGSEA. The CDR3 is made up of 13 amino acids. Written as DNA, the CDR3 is TGCAGCGTTATAGCGGGGGTCTCCTACGAGCAGTACTTC. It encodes CSVIAGVSYEQYF.

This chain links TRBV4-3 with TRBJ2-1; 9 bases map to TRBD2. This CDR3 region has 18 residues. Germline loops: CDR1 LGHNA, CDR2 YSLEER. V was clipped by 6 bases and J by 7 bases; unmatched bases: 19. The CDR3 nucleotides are TGCGCCAGCAGTCCTAGGCCCCGTCTAGCGGGATTGGAGAATGAGCAGTTCTTC. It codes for CASSPRPRLAGLENEQFF.

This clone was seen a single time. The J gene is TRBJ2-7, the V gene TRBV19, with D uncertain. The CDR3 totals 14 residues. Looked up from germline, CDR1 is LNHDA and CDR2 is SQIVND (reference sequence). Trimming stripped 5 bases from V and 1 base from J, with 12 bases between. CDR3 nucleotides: TGTGCCAGTAGTCCATTCGTCGGGTCCTACGAGCAGTACTTC. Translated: CASSPFVGSYEQYF.

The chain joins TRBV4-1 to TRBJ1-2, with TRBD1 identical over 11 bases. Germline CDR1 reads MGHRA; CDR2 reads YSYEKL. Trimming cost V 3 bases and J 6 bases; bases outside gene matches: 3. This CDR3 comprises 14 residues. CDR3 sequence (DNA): TGCGCCAGCAGCCAGGACAGGGGGCTGGATGGCTACACCTTC. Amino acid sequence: CASSQDRGLDGYTF.

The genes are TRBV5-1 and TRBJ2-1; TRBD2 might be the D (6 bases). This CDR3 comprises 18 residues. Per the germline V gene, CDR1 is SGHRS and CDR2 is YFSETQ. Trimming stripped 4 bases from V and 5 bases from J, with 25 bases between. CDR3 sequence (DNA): TGCGCCAGCAGCCTACTCACCGGGACTGGACCGAGTAACAATGAGCAGTTCTTC. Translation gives CASSLLTGTGPSNNEQFF.